This passage covers 6 T cell receptor beta chains from one sample sequenced in a study of T cells in Graves' hyperthyroidism and ophthalmopathy. RNA transcripts served as the template for amplifying TCR beta CDR3 regions. First-round RT-PCR targeting the TCR CDR3 was performed with the HTBI primer set. TCRdb re-called the multiplex PCR reads with MiXCR, one entry per CDR3 protein. The table has about 560,000 distinct CDR3 sequences, under 60% seen once. Sequences were obtained from peripheral blood or thyroid tissue (not recorded which). These receptors all stem from a woman between 18 and 30 years old with Graves' hyperthyroidism.

This clonotype was detected many times. The V call is TRBV10-3, the J call TRBJ2-6; TRBD1 matches at 11 bases. There are 19 residues in the CDR3. Trimming at V came to 5 bases and at J to 1 base, leaving 10 bases not matched to a gene. CDR1 is ENHRY and CDR2 is SYGVKD in the germline V gene. Here the CDR3 DNA reads TGTGCCATCAGTCAAAAGACAGGACAGGGGGCTTCTGGGGCCAACGTCCTGACTTTC. The encoded protein is CAISQKTGQGASGANVLTF.

Here the CDR3 DNA reads TGTGCCAGCAGTGATGAATCAGGCAGGGGAATTTTGACCGGGGAGCTGTTTTTT. It yields the protein CASSDESGRGILTGELFF. This sequence joins TRBV6-1 and TRBJ2-2; weak D call: TRBD1 (6 bases). This CDR3 has 18 residues. CDR1 is MNHNS, CDR2 SASEGT, per germline. Between the trimmed V and J ends, which lost 3 bases and 5 bases, there was a span of 22 bases.

J is TRBJ1-1 and V is TRBV2; no clear D. V lost 5 bases to trimming and J lost 3 bases, with 10 bases between them. This CDR3 comprises 13 residues. Germline values: CDR1 SNHLY, CDR2 FYNNEI. CDR3 protein: CASSPVGYTEAFF. CDR3 nucleotide sequence: TGTGCCAGCAGTCCCGTCGGGTACACTGAAGCTTTCTTT.

The chain has TRBV25-1 and TRBJ2-3; TRBD2 might be the D (6 bases). The germline V and J ends were trimmed by 3 bases and 2 bases, with 12 bases remaining between them. CDR1 is MGHDK, CDR2 SYGVNS, per germline. The CDR3 is 15 amino acids. The chain's CDR3 is CASSEFWGLTDTQYF. The CDR3 nucleotides read TGTGCCAGCAGTGAGTTCTGGGGACTCACAGATACGCAGTATTTT.

Only a few counts were recorded for this clonotype. The chain couples TRBV7-2 to TRBJ2-7, with TRBD1 as a possible D gene (6 bases). The CDR3 extends over 14 amino acids. Per germline, CDR1 SGHTA and CDR2 FQGNSA. Deletions cut 5 bases from V and 5 bases from J, with 16 bases between. DNA for the CDR3: TGTGCCAGCAGCCCGGGAATGACAGGTCACGAGCAGTACTTC. Translation: CASSPGMTGHEQYF.

This clonotype turned up a few times. This likely comes from a read error, as the CDR3 has no conserved phenylalanine or tryptophan at its end. No DNA is shown, since the ends of the CDR3 on it are uncertain; the CDR3 is the one TCRdb lists. This rearrangement joins TRBV2 to TRBJ2-7; the table's D call, TRBD2, has no DNA check behind it. The CDR3 has 11 amino acids, counting both end residues. Germline CDR1 SNHLY, CDR2 FYNNEI. Here the CDR3 reads CASSERAGGYT.